This is a list of T cell receptor beta chains from one sample in a study of shared T cell receptors in the human thymus. Sequencing used immunoSEQ multiplex PCR; TCRdb keeps in-frame clones, though not all of them. The sample gives 500,000 to 850,000 clones, about 89% of which show up once; over 0.008% is in the top ten. The data also belong to a second study, concerning human thymus T cells.

Material for sequencing was thymocytes. The receptors shown here come from a boy younger than two with a congenital heart defect. Each CDR3 is given with its conserved first and last residue. A D gene is named only where the DNA matches it firmly. Only some rows state a clone size, as once, few, many or a class for expanded clones.

clone_size: once
j_call: TRBJ1-1
v_call: TRBV19
d_call: NA
cdr3_aa: CASSQYTEAFF
cdr3_nt: TGTGCCAGTAGTCAGTACACTGAAGCTTTCTTT

clone_size: NA
j_call: TRBJ2-1
v_call: TRBV10-3
d_call: TRBD2
cdr3_aa: CAIRSTSGTYNEQFF
cdr3_nt: TGTGCCATCAGATCTACTAGCGGGACCTACAATGAGCAGTTCTTC

clone_size: NA
j_call: TRBJ1-5
v_call: TRBV4-1
d_call: NA
cdr3_aa: CASSQGLAQPQHF
cdr3_nt: TGCGCCAGCAGCCAAGGGTTGGCTCAGCCCCAGCATTTT

clone_size: NA
j_call: TRBJ2-2
v_call: TRBV29-1
d_call: TRBD1
cdr3_aa: CSVLDRGGTGELFF
cdr3_nt: TGCAGCGTCTTGGACAGGGGCGGCACCGGGGAGCTGTTTTTT

clone_size: NA
j_call: TRBJ2-3
v_call: TRBV10-3
d_call: NA
cdr3_aa: CAIRDYTGSDTQYF
cdr3_nt: TGTGCCATCAGGGATTATACAGGGTCAGATACGCAGTATTTT

clone_size: NA
j_call: TRBJ1-5
v_call: TRBV5-1
d_call: NA
cdr3_aa: CASSLEGGRCNQPQHF
cdr3_nt: TGCGCCAGCAGCTTGGAAGGAGGACGGTGCAATCAGCCCCAGCATTTT

clone_size: NA
j_call: TRBJ2-1
v_call: TRBV19
d_call: TRBD1
cdr3_aa: CASILSGQGTYNEQFF
cdr3_nt: TGTGCCAGTATCCTCTCGGGACAGGGAACCTACAATGAGCAGTTCTTC

clone_size: few
j_call: TRBJ2-5
v_call: TRBV4-3
d_call: TRBD2
cdr3_aa: CASSQGGLVEETQYF
cdr3_nt: TGCGCCAGCAGCCAGGGGGGACTAGTGGAAGAGACCCAGTACTTC

clone_size: NA
j_call: TRBJ1-5
v_call: TRBV18
d_call: NA
cdr3_aa: CASSPNRYSNQPQHF
cdr3_nt: TGTGCCAGCTCACCGAACAGGTATAGCAATCAGCCCCAGCATTTT

clone_size: NA
j_call: TRBJ1-1
v_call: TRBV6-5
d_call: NA
cdr3_aa: CASTYMRAGGTEAFF
cdr3_nt: TGTGCCAGCACTTACATGAGGGCCGGTGGCACTGAAGCTTTCTTT

clone_size: NA
j_call: TRBJ2-3
v_call: TRBV7-6
d_call: TRBD2
cdr3_aa: CASSFYTSGTSGTDTQYF
cdr3_nt: TGTGCCAGCAGCTTTTATACCTCCGGGACTAGCGGCACAGATACGCAGTATTTT

clone_size: NA
j_call: TRBJ1-5
v_call: TRBV18
d_call: TRBD1
cdr3_aa: CASSLRDRNQPQHF
cdr3_nt: TGTGCCAGCTCACTCCGGGACAGAAATCAGCCCCAGCATTTT